This TCR beta chain originates from a study of shared clonotypes between healthy human individuals. Turning to the study itself: Per donor, CD8 memory used one plate, CD8 naive used two, CD4 memory used three and CD4 naive used three. Points from the study as a whole: For naive CD4 cells, approximately 5% of clonotypes were shared across a handful of donors. Naive subsets typically showed greater estimated richness than memory subsets.

This clone has just a few counts. The antigen remains undetermined. The V end lost 0 bases, the J end lost 3 bases, and 10 bases lay between the germline ends. Germline V gene sequence: CDR1 SGHDT, CDR2 YYEEEE. The CDR3 runs 15 residues. Some clones are missing from TCRdb's copy, which holds only in-frame ones; the method was immunoSEQ multiplex PCR. The repertoire includes 950,000 to 1,300,000 clones, roughly 75% of them detected once, and about 1.5% sits in the top ten. The genes are TRBV5-6 and TRBJ1-5; D unresolved. The sample comprised memory CD4+ T cells sorted from blood. Regarding subset: CD45RA-negative fraction. The receptor was derived from a young man in good health. In DNA, the CDR3 is TGTGCCAGCAGCTTGGGTCTCCAACTCAATCAGCCCCAGCATTTT. Translating gives CASSLGLQLNQPQHF.